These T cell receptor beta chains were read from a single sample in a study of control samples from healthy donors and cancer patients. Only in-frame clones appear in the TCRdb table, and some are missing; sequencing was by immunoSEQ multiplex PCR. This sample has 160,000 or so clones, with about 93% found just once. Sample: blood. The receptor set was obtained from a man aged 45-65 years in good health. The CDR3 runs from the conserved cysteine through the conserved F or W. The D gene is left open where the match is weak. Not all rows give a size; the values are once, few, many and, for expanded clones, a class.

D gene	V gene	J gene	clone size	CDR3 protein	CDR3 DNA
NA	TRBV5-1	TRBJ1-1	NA	CASSLNLATEAFF	TGCGCCAGCAGCTTGAACCTAGCAACTGAAGCTTTCTTT
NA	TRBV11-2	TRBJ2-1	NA	CASSSLPGRSSYNEQFF	TGTGCCAGCAGCTCCCTCCCGGGAAGGAGCTCCTACAATGAGCAGTTCTTC
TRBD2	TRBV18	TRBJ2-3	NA	CASSPSGRVADTQYF	TGTGCCAGCTCACCTAGCGGGAGGGTCGCAGATACGCAGTATTTT
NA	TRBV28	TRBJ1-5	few	CASSFRYSNQPQHF	TGTGCCAGCAGTTTCCGTTATAGCAATCAGCCCCAGCATTTT
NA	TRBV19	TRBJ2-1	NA	CASRKHRDPNEQFF	TGTGCCAGTAGGAAGCACCGGGACCCCAATGAGCAGTTCTTC
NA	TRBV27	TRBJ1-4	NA	CASSEWPGESEKLFF	TGTGCCAGCAGTGAATGGCCAGGGGAAAGTGAAAAACTGTTTTTT
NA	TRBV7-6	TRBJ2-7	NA	CASSHGRNEQYF	TGTGCCAGCAGCCACGGACGAAACGAGCAGTACTTC
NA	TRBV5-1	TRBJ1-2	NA	CASSLGGPANYGYTF	TGCGCCAGCAGCTTGGGAGGACCGGCCAACTATGGCTACACCTTC
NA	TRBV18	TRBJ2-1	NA	CASSPEDTYNEQFF	TGTGCCAGCTCACCCGAGGATACCTACAATGAGCAGTTCTTC
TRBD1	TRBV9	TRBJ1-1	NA	CASSAGQGRMAFF	TGTGCCAGCAGCGCCGGACAGGGAAGAATGGCTTTCTTT
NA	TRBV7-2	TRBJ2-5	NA	CASSLAGIETQYF	TGTGCCAGCAGCTTAGCTGGAATCGAGACCCAGTACTTC
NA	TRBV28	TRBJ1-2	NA	CASSLQTNYGYTF	TGTGCCAGCAGTTTGCAGACTAACTATGGCTACACCTTC
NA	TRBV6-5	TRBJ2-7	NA	CASSYRVGEQYF	TGTGCCAGCAGTTACAGGGTGGGGGAGCAGTACTTC
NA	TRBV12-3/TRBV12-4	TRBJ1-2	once	CASSFKGGHGYTF	TGTGCCAGCAGTTTTAAGGGGGGACATGGCTACACCTTC
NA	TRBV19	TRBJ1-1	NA	CASSPDRSPGTEAFF	TGTGCCAGTAGTCCCGACAGGTCGCCGGGGACTGAAGCTTTCTTT
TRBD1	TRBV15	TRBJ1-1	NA	CATRGTVNTEAFF	TGTGCCACCAGGGGGACAGTTAACACTGAAGCTTTCTTT
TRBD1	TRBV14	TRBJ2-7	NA	CASSQGPGQGSYEQYF	TGTGCCAGCAGCCAAGGTCCGGGACAGGGCTCCTACGAGCAGTACTTC
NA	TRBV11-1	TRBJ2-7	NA	CASSLTYEQYF	TGTGCCAGCAGCTTAACCTACGAGCAGTACTTC
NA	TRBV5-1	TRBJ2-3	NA	CASSKGQSFTDTQYF	TGCGCCAGCAGCAAAGGACAATCCTTCACAGATACGCAGTATTTT
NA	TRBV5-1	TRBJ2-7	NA	CASSLKTGGDTYEQYF	TGCGCCAGCAGCTTAAAGACAGGAGGCGATACCTACGAGCAGTACTTC
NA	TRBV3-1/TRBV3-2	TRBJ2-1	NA	CASSQFGNEQFF	TGTGCCAGCAGCCAATTTGGAAATGAGCAGTTCTTC
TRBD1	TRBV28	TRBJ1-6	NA	CASSLPQTGANSPLHF	TGTGCCAGCAGTTTACCTCAGACAGGGGCTAATTCACCCCTCCACTTT
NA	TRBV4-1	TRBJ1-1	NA	CASSQEAGLTEAFF	TGCGCCAGCAGCCAAGAGGCAGGACTCACTGAAGCTTTCTTT
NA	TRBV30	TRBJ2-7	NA	CAWSVRTIDYEQYF	TGTGCCTGGAGTGTAAGGACAATCGACTACGAGCAGTACTTC
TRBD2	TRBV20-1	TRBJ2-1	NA	CSASGSGRDHEQFF	TGCAGTGCTAGTGGAAGCGGGAGAGATCATGAGCAGTTCTTC
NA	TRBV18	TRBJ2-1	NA	CASSPSEGTEQFF	TGTGCCAGCTCACCAAGTGAGGGAACTGAGCAGTTCTTC
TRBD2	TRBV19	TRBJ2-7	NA	CASSLRASGILEQYF	TGTGCCAGTTCTCTCCGGGCTAGCGGGATTTTGGAGCAGTACTTC
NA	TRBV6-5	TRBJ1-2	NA	CASRLDGNYGYTF	TGTGCCAGCAGGCTGGACGGAAACTATGGCTACACCTTC
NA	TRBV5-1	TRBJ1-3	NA	CASSPTGFGNTIYF	TGCGCCAGCAGCCCAACAGGGTTCGGAAACACCATATATTTT